Shown below are 22 T cell receptor beta chains from a single sample sequenced in a study of Graves' ophthalmopathy and Graves' hyperthyroidism. Amplification targeted the TCR beta CDR3 regions, with RNA transcripts as the source material. HTBI-primed first-round RT-PCR preceded second-round multiplex PCR. TCRdb independently ran MiXCR on the multiplex PCR reads; one entry per CDR3 protein. The sample lists 500,000 to 800,000 distinct CDR3 sequences; about 40% were seen once. Sequenced: peripheral blood. These receptors all stem from an adult man with Graves' ophthalmopathy.

This clonotype was seen a handful of times. The chain combines TRBV7-2 with TRBJ1-5, with D possibly TRBD1 on 5 matching bases. This CDR3 has 16 amino acids. Germline lookup yields CDR1 SGHTA and CDR2 FQGNSA. V was trimmed by 5 bases and J by 1 base, leaving 15 bases between them. DNA for the CDR3: TGTGCCAGCAGCCAAGATGGGGGAGTAAGCAATCAGCCCCAGCATTTT. Its translation: CASSQDGGVSNQPQHF.

The chain links TRBV10-3 to TRBJ2-5; perhaps TRBD1 as D (6 bases). Trimming shortened V by 10 bases and J by 1 base, and 16 bases separated the two germline ends. The germline gives CDR1 ENHRY, CDR2 SYGVKD. The CDR3 extends over 14 amino acids. The CDR3 region is CATLQGSLQETQYF. Here the CDR3 DNA reads TGTGCCACTCTTCAGGGGTCACTCCAAGAGACCCAGTACTTC.

At least ten counts were recorded for this clonotype. The J gene is TRBJ2-2, the V gene TRBV7-2; possible D gene TRBD1, 6 bases. The V gene's germline CDR1 is SGHTA and CDR2 FQGNSA. This CDR3 spans 16 amino acids. The V and J ends lost 0 bases and 4 bases respectively, with 12 bases between them. This CDR3 is CASSLAGAASTGELFF. The CDR3 DNA reads as TGTGCCAGCAGCTTAGCGGGGGCCGCGAGCACCGGGGAGCTGTTTTTT.

In its sample, this clonotype was seen a few times. This sequence joins TRBV7-3 and TRBJ2-2; D is perhaps TRBD1 or TRBD2 (5 bases each). Germline CDR1 and CDR2: SGHTA and FQGTGA. Trimming removed 5 bases from V and 7 bases from J, with 17 bases in between. The CDR3 contains 15 residues. The CDR3 loop reads CASSQDPARGGELFF. The CDR3 bases are TGTGCCAGCAGCCAAGATCCCGCGAGGGGCGGGGAGCTGTTTTTT.

The chain uses TRBV10-3 and TRBJ2-5; D is unresolved. The CDR3 sequence is 15 residues long. V was trimmed by 1 base and J by 2 bases, leaving 11 bases between them. Looked up from germline, CDR1 is ENHRY and CDR2 is SYGVKD. The CDR3 DNA reads as TGTGCCATCAGTGAGTTCACTACTGGGCAAGAGACCCAGTACTTC. Its protein is CAISEFTTGQETQYF.

This clonotype occurred many times. The chain combines TRBV12-3 or TRBV12-4 with TRBJ1-1; no firm D call. V was trimmed by 4 bases and J by 0 bases, leaving 6 bases between them. This CDR3 has 13 amino acids. In nucleotides, the CDR3 is TGTGCCAGCAGTTCCCGGGTGAACACTGAAGCTTTCTTT. It encodes CASSSRVNTEAFF.

Many counts were recorded for this clonotype. The chain employs TRBV20-1 and TRBJ1-1; 7 nucleotides agree with TRBD1. The V and J ends lost 0 bases and 11 bases, in that order; junction bases with no gene match: 12. The germline V gene has CDR1 DFQATT and CDR2 SNEGSKA (reference sequence). The CDR3 covers 14 residues. CDR3 loop: CSAREGWDRQMAFF. CDR3 nucleotides: TGCAGTGCTAGAGAGGGATGGGACAGACAAATGGCTTTCTTT.

This clonotype occurred many times. The gene calls are TRBV7-8 and TRBJ1-5, with a tentative D call TRBD1 (6 bases). Germline loops: CDR1 SGHVS, CDR2 FQNEAQ. The CDR3 is made up of 14 amino acids. Trimming left V 5 bases short and J 3 bases short, with 11 bases between. The CDR3 DNA sequence: TGTGCCAGCAGCCCCGGACAGCCCAATCAGCCCCAGCATTTT. Protein sequence: CASSPGQPNQPQHF.

The sample holds many counts of this clonotype. The chain employs TRBV12-3 or TRBV12-4 and TRBJ2-5, with no clear D. This CDR3 spans 15 amino acids. Trimming removed 5 bases from V and 1 base from J, with 14 bases in between. The CDR3 bases are TGTGCCAGCAGTCGATCAGTGCCGACCCAAGAGACCCAGTACTTC. Translating gives CASSRSVPTQETQYF.

The chain has TRBV12-3 or TRBV12-4 and TRBJ1-1, with D possibly matching TRBD1 (5 bases). The CDR3 is 17 residues long. V was shortened by 8 bases and J by 0 bases, with 22 bases between the two germline ends. In DNA form, the CDR3 reads TGTGCCAGCTCACCCCCCCTTGGGGGAAGAATGAACACTGAAGCTTTCTTT. Residues: CASSPPLGGRMNTEAFF.

The chain carries TRBV29-1 and TRBJ2-5; D possibly corresponds to TRBD2 (6 bases). The V and J ends lost 4 bases and 7 bases respectively, with 19 bases between them. CDR1 SQVTM and CDR2 ANQGSEA come from the germline V gene. This CDR3 has 14 amino acids. The CDR3 is CSVGGDQPQGTQYF. The CDR3 DNA follows: TGCAGCGTTGGGGGGGATCAGCCCCAGGGGACCCAGTACTTC.

This clonotype was detected ten times or more. The genes are TRBV15 and TRBJ1-6, with TRBD1 as a possible D gene (5 bases). The CDR3 has 14 residues. Trimming took off 4 bases at V and 3 bases at J, with 7 bases between the two ends. Germline lookup yields CDR1 LNHNV and CDR2 YYDKDF (reference sequence). CDR3 amino acids: CATSMGDYNSPLHF. CDR3 sequence (DNA): TGTGCCACCAGCATGGGGGACTATAATTCACCCCTCCACTTT. The full variable domain, rest sourced from reference TRBV15 and TRBJ1-6, is DAMVIQNPRYQVTQFGKPVTLSCSQTLNHNVMYWYQQKSSQAPKLLFHYYDKDFNNEADTPDNFQSRRPNTSFCFLDIRSPGLGDTAMYLCATSMGDYNSPLHFGNGTRLTVT.

This clonotype appeared many times. The CDR3 DNA reads as TGTGCCAGCAAACAGTATAGCAATCAGCCCCAGCATTTT. Protein sequence: CASKQYSNQPQHF. The V and J genes are TRBV2 and TRBJ1-5; D not certain. The V and J ends lost 7 bases and 0 bases respectively, with 7 bases between them. Germline CDR1 SNHLY, CDR2 FYNNEI. CDR3 length equals 13 residues.

The chain recombines TRBV10-3 with TRBJ2-7; D uncertain. The J call is uncertain, as TRBJ2-1 better fits the DNA end. The CDR3 length is 11 residues. Germline loops: CDR1 ENHRY, CDR2 SYGVKD. The CDR3 region is CAIRLGNEQFF. For the CDR3, the DNA is TGTGCCATCAGATTGGGGAATGAGCAGTTCTTC.

This clonotype turned up a few times. V gene TRBV7-3 combines with J gene TRBJ2-7; a weak D match, TRBD2 (6 bases). This CDR3 contains 15 residues. Germline lookup yields CDR1 SGHTA and CDR2 FQGTGA. The germline V and J ends were trimmed by 2 bases and 5 bases, with 16 bases remaining between them. CDR3 bases: TGTGCCAGCAGCTTAGTGGGAGGCCCAGAGCACGAGCAGTACTTC. This sequence encodes CASSLVGGPEHEQYF.

On this clonotype: This may be a read error: a much more frequent sequence differs by one nucleotide. V gene TRBV15 combines with J gene TRBJ2-2; D is uncertain. The CDR3 runs 10 residues. V dropped 7 bases and J dropped 3 bases, with 0 bases sitting between them. Germline V gene lookup returns CDR1 LNHNV and CDR2 YYDKDF (reference sequence). The CDR3 here is CATNTGELFF. Here the CDR3 DNA reads TGTGCCACCAACACCGGGGAGCTGTTTTTT.

At least ten counts were recorded for this clonotype. The rearrangement links TRBV10-3 to TRBJ1-5, with 7 bases identical to TRBD1. The CDR3 is 17 residues long. CDR1 and CDR2 (germline): ENHRY, SYGVKD. Trimming cost V 2 bases and J 0 bases; bases outside gene matches: 7. CDR3 in DNA: TGTGCCATCAGTGAGACTGGGACAGCGAATAGCAATCAGCCCCAGCATTTT. Amino acids: CAISETGTANSNQPQHF.

The rearrangement links TRBV3-1 to TRBJ1-2; D perhaps matches TRBD1 (5 bases). V was clipped by 3 bases and J by 2 bases, with 16 bases between them. Germline V CDR1 and CDR2: LGHDT, YNNKEL (reference sequence). The CDR3 loop spans 16 amino acids. CDR3 region: CASSQGWGRTNYGYTF. The CDR3 nucleotides read TGTGCCAGCAGCCAGGGTTGGGGACGGACAAACTATGGCTACACCTTC.

The rearrangement links TRBV5-1 to TRBJ1-1; no definite D call. Trimming removed 0 bases from V and 1 base from J, with 7 bases in between. Looked up from germline, CDR1 is SGHRS and CDR2 is YFSETQ. The CDR3 consists of 14 residues. CDR3: CASSLVLWNTEAFF. The CDR3 DNA follows: TGCGCCAGCAGCTTGGTGTTATGGAACACTGAAGCTTTCTTT.

The chain employs TRBV6-6 and TRBJ2-5; D gene ambiguous. Trimming took off 0 bases at V and 4 bases at J, with 9 bases between the two ends. Per germline, CDR1 MNHNY and CDR2 SVGAGI (reference sequence). This CDR3 spans 14 amino acids. CDR3 loop: CASSYSVLGETQYF. The CDR3 DNA follows: TGTGCCAGCAGTTACTCCGTGTTGGGAGAGACCCAGTACTTC.

V is TRBV11-2 and J is TRBJ1-2, with 7 bases fitting TRBD1. Germline V gene sequence: CDR1 SGHAT, CDR2 FQNNGV. Losses at the gene ends were 5 bases for V and 6 bases for J; bases not matched to a gene: 9. The CDR3 sequence is 14 residues long. CDR3 nucleotides: TGTGCCAGCAGCGGGAAGACAGGGAGCCATGGCTACACCTTC. Translating gives CASSGKTGSHGYTF.

Remarks on this clonotype: The junction departs from germline at one end; a sequencing error may be responsible. The rearrangement joins TRBV25-1 to TRBJ2-7; TRBD2 matches at 9 bases. Germline V gives CDR1 MGHDK, CDR2 SYGVNS. This CDR3 comprises 15 residues. The CDR3 here is CDSSTAAGGPYEQYF. CDR3 sequence (DNA): TGTGACAGCAGCACAGCAGCGGGAGGTCCCTACGAGCAGTACTTC.